The 26 T cell receptor beta chains given below trace back to one sample, sequenced in a study of siplizumab effects on memory and regulatory T cells. Sequencing was performed with immunoSEQ multiplex PCR; in TCRdb, only in-frame clones are kept and a portion is missing. The sample contains about 120,000 clones, roughly 92% of which appear only once. The sample was CD4+ T cells sorted from blood. The receptors shown here come from a human donor in good health.

This chain links TRBV7-9 with TRBJ2-1; 8 bases match TRBD2. CDR3 length equals 13 residues. V lost 5 bases to trimming and J lost 10 bases; unmatched junction nucleotides: 7. From germline, CDR1 is SEHNR and CDR2 FQNEAQ (reference sequence). CDR3 DNA sequence: TGTGCCAGCAGCCGCGGACTAGCAGAAGAGCAGTTCTTC. Translated: CASSRGLAEEQFF.

The chain employs TRBV6-1 and TRBJ2-1; 9 bases map to TRBD1. The CDR3 spans 16 residues. Germline V gene lookup returns CDR1 MNHNS and CDR2 SASEGT. V shed 4 bases, J shed 6 bases, and the junction held 10 bases outside the gene matches. The CDR3 protein is CASSGFSETGGNEQFF. In DNA form, the CDR3 reads TGTGCCAGCAGTGGTTTCTCTGAGACAGGGGGCAATGAGCAGTTCTTC.

This chain joins TRBV9 and TRBJ1-1; D uncertain. The CDR3 covers 12 residues. Trimming left V 0 bases short and J 8 bases short, with 8 bases between. From germline, CDR1 is SGDLS and CDR2 YYNGEE. The CDR3 loop is CASSVASGEAFF. Written as DNA, the CDR3 is TGTGCCAGCAGCGTAGCTTCGGGGGAAGCTTTCTTT.

The chain uses TRBV6-5 and TRBJ1-5; the match to TRBD1 covers 7 bases. The germline V gene encodes CDR1 MNHEY and CDR2 SVGAGI. V gave up 2 bases and J gave up 5 bases; unmatched junction bases: 6. This CDR3 region has 15 residues. The CDR3, as DNA: TGTGCCAGCAGTTACACGACAGGGTCGGATCAGCCCCAGCATTTT. Translation: CASSYTTGSDQPQHF.

J is TRBJ1-2 and V is TRBV5-1, with no clear D. Per the germline V gene, CDR1 is SGHRS and CDR2 is YFSETQ. V was shortened by 0 bases and J by 4 bases, with 13 bases between the two germline ends. The CDR3 sequence is 15 residues long. Here the CDR3 reads CASSLDGGITYGYTF. The CDR3 bases are TGCGCCAGCAGCTTGGACGGTGGGATTACCTATGGCTACACCTTC.

The chain is built from TRBV15 and TRBJ1-2; 8 bases line up with TRBD1. The CDR3 consists of 14 residues. V shed 4 bases, J shed 8 bases, and the junction held 9 bases outside the gene matches. CDR1 is LNHNV and CDR2 is YYDKDF in the germline V gene (reference sequence). CDR3 amino acids: CATSIRTTGAGYTF. CDR3 coding DNA: TGTGCCACCAGCATACGAACGACAGGGGCCGGCTACACCTTC.

The chain's CDR3 is CASSLDRVTGEQYF. The CDR3 DNA reads TGTGCCAGCAGCTTAGACAGGGTGACAGGCGAGCAGTACTTC. The chain couples TRBV11-2 to TRBJ2-7; maybe TRBD1 (6 bases). This CDR3 is 14 amino acids long. Trimming removed 0 bases at V and 6 bases at J, with 12 bases between. Germline lookup yields CDR1 SGHAT and CDR2 FQNNGV.

The rearrangement uses TRBV9 and TRBJ2-1; D possibly matches TRBD1 or TRBD2 (5 bases each). The CDR3 is 13 residues long. Trimming removed 0 bases at V and 10 bases at J, with 11 bases between. From germline, CDR1 is SGDLS and CDR2 YYNGEE. The DNA of the CDR3 is TGTGCCAGCAGCGTAGTGGCCGGGACGGAGCAGTTCTTC. Translating it yields CASSVVAGTEQFF.

The chain employs TRBV27 and TRBJ2-3, with D possibly being TRBD1 or TRBD2 (5 bases each). The CDR3 has 13 amino acids. From germline, CDR1 is MNHEY and CDR2 SMNVEV (reference sequence). V lost 5 bases and J 5 bases, leaving 11 bases between the germline ends. The CDR3 region is CASSPWGRDTQYF. The CDR3 region has the DNA TGTGCCAGCAGTCCATGGGGGAGAGATACGCAGTATTTT.

This chain links TRBV7-3 with TRBJ2-2, with D unresolved. Trimming removed 4 bases from V and 5 bases from J, with 5 bases in between. CDR3 length: 12 amino acids. CDR1 is SGHTA and CDR2 is FQGTGA in the germline V gene. CDR3 nucleotide sequence: TGTGCCAGCAGCTCCCAGACCGGGGAGCTGTTTTTT. This sequence encodes CASSSQTGELFF.

V gene TRBV5-5 combines with J gene TRBJ2-2; D uncertain. Trimming took 1 base from V and 10 from J, leaving 11 bases between them. The length of the CDR3 is 13 residues. The V gene's germline CDR1 is SGHKS and CDR2 YYEKEE (reference sequence). CDR3: CASSLSRYTELFF. DNA of the CDR3: TGTGCCAGCAGCTTGTCGCGTTATACGGAGCTGTTTTTT.

The V and J genes are TRBV28 and TRBJ2-2; D remains ambiguous. The CDR3 is made up of 14 amino acids. Germline values: CDR1 MDHEN, CDR2 SYDVKM. With 2 bases removed from V and 7 bases from J, the gap between germline ends came to 11 bases. The CDR3 is CASSLVLARGELFF. CDR3 nucleotide sequence: TGTGCCAGCAGTTTAGTATTAGCCCGCGGGGAGCTGTTTTTT.

The chain recombines TRBV18 with TRBJ2-7, with D possibly matching TRBD1 (5 bases). From germline, CDR1 is KGHSH and CDR2 LQKENI. The CDR3 is made up of 15 amino acids. V shed 0 bases and J shed 1 base, with 10 bases lying between them. The CDR3 DNA reads as TGTGCCAGCTCACCACCGACATCAGGGTCCTACGAGCAGTACTTC. It encodes CASSPPTSGSYEQYF.

This clone was detected once. V gene TRBV25-1 combines with J gene TRBJ2-4; weak D call: TRBD1 (6 bases). The CDR3 length is 16 residues. V lost 1 base, J lost 0 bases, and 10 bases lay in between. Per germline, CDR1 MGHDK and CDR2 SYGVNS. Written as DNA, the CDR3 is TGTGCCAGCAGTGAATTGGTGACAGGAGCCAAAAACATTCAGTACTTC. This codes for CASSELVTGAKNIQYF.

The V call is TRBV5-6, the J call TRBJ1-2, with D possibly matching TRBD1 (5 bases). This CDR3 comprises 13 residues. Trimming removed 4 bases at V and 0 bases at J, with 7 bases between. Germline V gene sequence: CDR1 SGHDT, CDR2 YYEEEE. Here the CDR3 DNA reads TGTGCCAGCAGCCCCAGGGCTAACTATGGCTACACCTTC. Its translation: CASSPRANYGYTF.

This rearrangement joins TRBV7-8 to TRBJ2-1; 7 positions match TRBD1. Trimming took 1 base from V and 4 from J; bases not matched to a gene: 4. CDR3 size: 15 residues. Germline loops: CDR1 SGHVS, CDR2 FQNEAQ. The CDR3 region has the DNA TGTGCCAGCAGCTTAGAAGACAGGGCGTACAATGAGCAGTTCTTC. Its protein is CASSLEDRAYNEQFF.

The V gene is TRBV10-2, the J gene TRBJ1-1; 8 positions agree with TRBD1. V dropped 0 bases and J dropped 0; count of bases not matched to a gene: 6. This CDR3 comprises 17 residues. In germline, CDR1 is WSHSY, CDR2 SAAADI. The CDR3 loop is CASSESRTGRMNTEAFF. The CDR3 DNA follows: TGCGCCAGCAGTGAGTCCAGGACAGGGAGAATGAACACTGAAGCTTTCTTT.

The chain joins TRBV9 to TRBJ2-4, with no clear D. Between the trimmed V and J ends, which lost 3 bases and 6 bases, there was a span of 13 bases. Germline CDR1 is SGDLS and CDR2 is YYNGEE. The CDR3 loop spans 14 amino acids. Here the CDR3 reads CASSDSDFGNIQYF. As DNA, the CDR3 is TGTGCCAGCAGCGACTCCGATTTCGGAAACATTCAGTACTTC.

The V call is TRBV11-2, the J call TRBJ2-3; tentatively, D is TRBD1 or TRBD2 (5 bases each). The germline V gene has CDR1 SGHAT and CDR2 FQNNGV. CDR3 size: 18 residues. Trimming removed 5 bases from V and 4 bases from J, with 25 bases in between. The CDR3 sequence is CASSPNWGSGRPPDTQYF. The CDR3 bases are TGTGCCAGCAGCCCAAATTGGGGGTCGGGACGACCCCCAGATACGCAGTATTTT.

The CDR3 protein is CASSANPGLTRNEQFF. The DNA for the CDR3 is TGTGCCAGCAGTGCCAACCCCGGGCTTACAAGGAATGAGCAGTTCTTC. The V gene is TRBV6-4, the J gene TRBJ2-1; no reliable D call. This CDR3 region has 16 residues. The V end was cut by 4 bases, the J end by 7 bases, with 20 bases between. The germline CDR1 and CDR2 sequences are MRHNA and SNTAGT.

The gene calls are TRBV19 and TRBJ1-1; tentative D call: TRBD1 (5 bases). CDR1 LNHDA and CDR2 SQIVND come from the germline V gene (reference sequence). Trimming left V 1 base short and J 1 base short, with 10 bases between. CDR3 length: 15 amino acids. The CDR3 loop is CASSIVGPSNTEAFF. CDR3 DNA sequence: TGTGCCAGTAGTATAGTGGGGCCGTCGAACACTGAAGCTTTCTTT.

The chain couples TRBV6-5 to TRBJ1-2; D not certain. V dropped 6 bases and J dropped 7 bases, with 15 bases sitting between them. The CDR3 consists of 13 residues. Germline CDR1 and CDR2: MNHEY and SVGAGI. The CDR3 is CASSRATVLGYTF. The CDR3 DNA follows: TGTGCCAGCAGCCGTGCGACGGTTCTTGGCTACACCTTC.

The V and J genes are TRBV7-8 and TRBJ1-4; D is possibly TRBD1 (6 bases). The germline CDR1 and CDR2 sequences are SGHVS and FQNEAQ. V gave up 3 bases and J gave up 5 bases, with 13 bases separating them. This CDR3 is built from 15 residues. This chain's CDR3 is CASSFMTGGNEKLFF. Here the CDR3 DNA reads TGTGCCAGCAGCTTCATGACAGGCGGCAATGAAAAACTGTTTTTT. Full variable domain (missing parts from reference TRBV7-8 and TRBJ1-4): GAGVSQSPRYKVAKRGQDVALRCDPISGHVSLFWYQQALGQGPEFLTYFQNEAQLDKSGLPSDRFFAERPEGSVSTLKIQRTQQEDSAVYLCASSFMTGGNEKLFFGSGTQLSVL.

In its sample, this clone was seen a few times. This chain connects TRBV5-1 to TRBJ2-7, with no clear D. Trimming took off 3 bases at V and 2 bases at J, with 6 bases between the two ends. The CDR3 sequence is 12 residues long. Germline V CDR1 and CDR2: SGHRS, YFSETQ. CDR3 sequence (DNA): TGCGCCAGCAGCTCTCCAGCCTACGAGCAGTACTTC. It yields the protein CASSSPAYEQYF.

This chain uses TRBV2 with TRBJ2-5, with D tentatively TRBD1 (6 bases). Between the trimmed V and J ends, which lost 5 bases and 0 bases, there was a span of 13 bases. There are 15 residues in the CDR3. CDR1 is SNHLY and CDR2 is FYNNEI in the germline V gene. CDR3 coding DNA: TGTGCCAGCAGTCCACACAGGGAGTACCAAGAGACCCAGTACTTC. It codes for CASSPHREYQETQYF.

The DNA of the CDR3 is TGTGCCAGCAGCACCGGGGGAACGGCCAAAAACATTCAGTACTTC. Amino acids: CASSTGGTAKNIQYF. V and J are TRBV5-4 and TRBJ2-4, with D perhaps TRBD2 (6 bases). This CDR3 contains 15 residues. The V and J ends lost 4 bases and 1 base respectively, with 12 bases between them. Germline V gives CDR1 SGHNT, CDR2 YYREEE (reference sequence).